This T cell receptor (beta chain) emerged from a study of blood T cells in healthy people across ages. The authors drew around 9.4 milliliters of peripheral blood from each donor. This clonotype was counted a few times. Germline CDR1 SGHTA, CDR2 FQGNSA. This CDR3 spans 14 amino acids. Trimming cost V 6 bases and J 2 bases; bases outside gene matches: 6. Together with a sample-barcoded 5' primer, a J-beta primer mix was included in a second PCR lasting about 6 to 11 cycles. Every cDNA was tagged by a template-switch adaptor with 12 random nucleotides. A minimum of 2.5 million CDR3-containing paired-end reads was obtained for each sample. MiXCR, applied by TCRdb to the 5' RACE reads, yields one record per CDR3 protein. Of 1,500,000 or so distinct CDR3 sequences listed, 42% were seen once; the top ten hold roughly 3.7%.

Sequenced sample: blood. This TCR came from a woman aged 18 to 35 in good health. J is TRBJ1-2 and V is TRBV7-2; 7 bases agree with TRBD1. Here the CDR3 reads CTSRRQGGNYGYTF. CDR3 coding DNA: TGTACCAGCAGAAGACAGGGAGGCAACTATGGCTACACCTTC.